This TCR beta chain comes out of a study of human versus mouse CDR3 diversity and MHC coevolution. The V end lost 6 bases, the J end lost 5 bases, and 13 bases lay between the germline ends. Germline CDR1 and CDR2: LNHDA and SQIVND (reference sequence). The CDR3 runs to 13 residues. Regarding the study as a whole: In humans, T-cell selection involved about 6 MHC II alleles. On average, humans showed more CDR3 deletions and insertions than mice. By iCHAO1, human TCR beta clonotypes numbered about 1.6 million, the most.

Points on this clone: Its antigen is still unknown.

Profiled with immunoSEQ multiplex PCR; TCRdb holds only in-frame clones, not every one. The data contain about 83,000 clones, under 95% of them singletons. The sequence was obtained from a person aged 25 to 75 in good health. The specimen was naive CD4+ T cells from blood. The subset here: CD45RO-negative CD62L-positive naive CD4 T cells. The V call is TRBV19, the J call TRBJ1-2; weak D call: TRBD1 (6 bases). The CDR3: CASSSQGDYGYTF. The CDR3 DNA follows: TGTGCCAGTAGCTCACAGGGAGATTATGGCTACACCTTC.